This record looks at one T cell receptor (beta chain) sequence and its context. The antigen is unknown. The CDR3 consists of 16 residues. V dropped 4 bases and J dropped 4; count of bases not matched to a gene: 8. Germline V gives CDR1 MGHRA, CDR2 YSYEKL. The data stem from a study of CD8 T cells in ankylosing spondylitis. Notes on the study in general: Earlier reports found some motif variants in synovial fluid and blood in reactive arthritis. Clones linked to the disease showed a CD8+ phenotype. They occurred at relatively low frequencies in peripheral blood. One TCR beta motif, made up of 7 or 8 highly homologous variants, appeared characteristic of ankylosing spondylitis blood. Reports say disease-linked clones showed up significantly more in matched ankylosing spondylitis synovial fluid.

In making TCR beta libraries, quantitative 5'-RACE with molecular barcodes was used. TCRdb re-called the 5' RACE reads through MiXCR, storing one row per CDR3 protein. The table shows around 770,000 distinct CDR3 sequences, with around 17% occurring only once. The chain employs TRBV4-1 and TRBJ2-2, with 8 nucleotides matching TRBD2. Material: blood, either unsorted or a sorted T cell fraction (not recorded which). The sequence derives from a male donor with ankylosing spondylitis. The CDR3 coding sequence is TGCGCCAGCAGCCTAGAGATGCTAGCGGGCACCGGGGAGCTGTTTTTT. Residues: CASSLEMLAGTGELFF.